The present TCR beta chain was sequenced within a study of response to subunit inactivated influenza vaccine. Germline CDR1 reads SQVTM; CDR2 reads ANQGSEA. V was trimmed by 3 bases and J by 4 bases, leaving 5 bases between them. The CDR3 is 11 amino acids. This clonotype showed up just a few times. What it binds is unknown. From the RT-PCR reads, TCRdb called clonotypes with MiXCR, one entry per CDR3 protein. The sample includes fewer than 550,000 distinct CDR3 sequences, 25% seen only once; the top ten take approximately 2%. The study's findings and limits: Authors suggested each seasonal influenza vaccination recruits few new T cells.

The rearrangement uses TRBV29-1 and TRBJ2-3; D remains ambiguous. This receptor was taken from a man aged 45 to 65 who received an inactivated influenza vaccine. The input for sequencing was CD4+ T cells sorted from PBMCs, taken 4 to 6 days after vaccination. CDR3 sequence (DNA): TGCAGCGTTGATGTGGCAGATACGCAGTATTTT. This translates into CSVDVADTQYF.